This entry features one T cell receptor beta chain sequence. Its target is unknown. CDR1 is KGHDR, CDR2 SFDVKD, per germline. This CDR3 is 15 amino acids long. Trimming took 4 bases from V and 10 from J; bases not matched to a gene: 12. It was roughly 10 milliliters of peripheral blood that were drawn from each donor. The sample comes from a study of blood T cells in healthy people across ages. Study results and limitations: Across samples, TCR beta diversity tracked strongly with naive T cell percentage. Older individuals had lower TCR beta diversity per million T cells (the decline was roughly linear).

Primers used in a second PCR of about 7 to 12 cycles were a sample-barcoded 5' primer and a J-beta primer mix. TCRdb itself ran the 5' RACE reads through MiXCR, one entry per CDR3 protein. The repertoire has more than 700,000 distinct CDR3 sequences, 35% to 50% of them found once; the top ten carry approximately 18%. The chain has TRBV24-1 and TRBJ2-1; 7 bases are a match to TRBD1. Material: blood. This clonotype originated in an elderly man in good health. The CDR3 DNA sequence: TGTGCCACCAGTGACCAGACAGGGTCCCTTAGAGAGCAGTTCTTC. It codes for CATSDQTGSLREQFF.